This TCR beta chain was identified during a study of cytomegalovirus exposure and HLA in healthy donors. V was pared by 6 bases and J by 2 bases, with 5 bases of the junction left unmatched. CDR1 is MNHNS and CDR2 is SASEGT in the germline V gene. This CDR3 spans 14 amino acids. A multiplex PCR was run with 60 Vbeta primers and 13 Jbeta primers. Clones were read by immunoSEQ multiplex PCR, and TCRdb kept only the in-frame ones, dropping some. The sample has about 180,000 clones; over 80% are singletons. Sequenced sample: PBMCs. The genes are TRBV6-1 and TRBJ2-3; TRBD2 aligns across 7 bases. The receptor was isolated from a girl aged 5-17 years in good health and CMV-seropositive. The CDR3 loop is CASSWRDYTDTQYF. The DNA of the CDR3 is TGTGCCAGCAGCTGGAGGGACTACACAGATACGCAGTATTTT.